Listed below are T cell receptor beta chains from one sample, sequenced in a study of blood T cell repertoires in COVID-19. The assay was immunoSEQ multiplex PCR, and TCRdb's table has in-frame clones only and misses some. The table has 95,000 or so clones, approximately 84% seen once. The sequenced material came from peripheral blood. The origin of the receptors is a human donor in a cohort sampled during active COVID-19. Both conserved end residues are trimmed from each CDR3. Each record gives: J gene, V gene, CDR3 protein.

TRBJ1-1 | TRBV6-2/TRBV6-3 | ASSPYREGETF
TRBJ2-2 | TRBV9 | ASSVLGTPNTGELF
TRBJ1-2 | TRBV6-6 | ASSSTDRGNYGYT
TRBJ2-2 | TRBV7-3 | ASSLTREPRTGELF
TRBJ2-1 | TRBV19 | ASSRREGPYNEQF
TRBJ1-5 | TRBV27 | ASSSGTGYIQPQH
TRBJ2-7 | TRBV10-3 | AISELADSYEQY
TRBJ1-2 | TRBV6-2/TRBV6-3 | ASSYTGGGGYT
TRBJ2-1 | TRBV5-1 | ASSSGGRSYNEQF
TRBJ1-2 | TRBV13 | ASSLGLLAANYGYT
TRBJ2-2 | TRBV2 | ASRPGLAGVGELF
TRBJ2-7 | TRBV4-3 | ASSQEPSGRYEQY
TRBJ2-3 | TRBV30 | AWSVREKGTDTQY
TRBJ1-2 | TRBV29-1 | SVAQSYGYT
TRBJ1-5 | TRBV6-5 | ASSYSTQGNQPQH
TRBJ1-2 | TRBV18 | ASSPTVSYGYT
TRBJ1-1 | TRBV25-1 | ASSAISGTEAF
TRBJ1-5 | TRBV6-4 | ASSPGTGFNQPQH
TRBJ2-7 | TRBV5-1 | ASSFSGTTYEQY
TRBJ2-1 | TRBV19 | ASTRAATSYNEQF
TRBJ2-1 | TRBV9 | ASSVGGLVGSSYNEQF
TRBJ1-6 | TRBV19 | ASKQDRGANSPLH
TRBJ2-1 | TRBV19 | ASSIGASGSGLNEQF
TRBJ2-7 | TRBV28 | ASGGPVPYEQY
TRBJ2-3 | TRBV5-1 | ASSRNSGESDTQY
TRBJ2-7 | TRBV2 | ASSGLTAPYEQY
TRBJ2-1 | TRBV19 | ASSIQGLAGLNEQF
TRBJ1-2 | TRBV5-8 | ASSFDRAYNYGYT
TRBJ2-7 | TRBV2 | ASTAGTSRTYEQY
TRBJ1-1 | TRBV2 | ASRDRGSTEAF
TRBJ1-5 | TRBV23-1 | ASSRVDRAFQPQH
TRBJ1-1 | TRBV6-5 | ASRLDRGGAF
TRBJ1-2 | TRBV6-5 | ASSYSTDSYGYT